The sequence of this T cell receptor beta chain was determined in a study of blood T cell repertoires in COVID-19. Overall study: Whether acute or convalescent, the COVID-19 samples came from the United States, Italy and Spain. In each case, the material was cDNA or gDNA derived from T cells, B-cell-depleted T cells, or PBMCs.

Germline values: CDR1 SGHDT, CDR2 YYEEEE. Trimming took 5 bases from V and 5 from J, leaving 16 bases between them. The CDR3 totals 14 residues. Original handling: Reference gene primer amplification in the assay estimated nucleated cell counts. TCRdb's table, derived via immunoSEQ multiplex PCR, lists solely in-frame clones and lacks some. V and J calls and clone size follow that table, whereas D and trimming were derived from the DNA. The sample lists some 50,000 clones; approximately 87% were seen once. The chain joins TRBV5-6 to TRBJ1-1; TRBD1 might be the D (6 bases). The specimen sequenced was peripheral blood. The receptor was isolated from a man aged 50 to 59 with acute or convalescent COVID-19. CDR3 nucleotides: TGTGCCAGCAGGTGGGGGCAGGGAAGGACTGAAGCTTTCTTT. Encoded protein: CASRWGQGRTEAFF.